A single sample is the source of the 10 T cell receptor beta chains below, sequenced in a study of beta chain features in type 1 diabetes. For these TCRs, the target antigens are not known. Study-wide findings and caveats: The study found moderately but significantly shorter TCRB CDR3s in all four CD4+ subsets of Type 1 diabetes patients.

As every portion of the isolated RNA was reverse transcribed, the sequencing read expressed TCRB transcripts. Assay: immunoSEQ multiplex PCR; the TCRdb copy retains only in-frame clones and omits some. The sample holds about 700,000 clones, about an eighth seen once. Sequencing was performed on naive CD4+ T cells from blood. These TCRs come from a man younger than 35 with type 1 diabetes.

This clone has just a few counts. This chain links TRBV6-6 with TRBJ1-2; the D is unclear. CDR1 and CDR2 (germline): MNHNY, SVGAGI (reference sequence). The CDR3 consists of 14 residues. V lost 4 bases, J lost 7 bases, and 16 bases lay in between. CDR3 region: CASSSDATSRGYTF. CDR3 DNA: TGTGCCAGCAGTTCGGACGCCACCAGTCGTGGCTACACCTTC.

This clone was counted between two and nine times. The chain employs TRBV4-1 and TRBJ2-7; D unclear. Looked up from germline, CDR1 is MGHRA and CDR2 is YSYEKL. This CDR3 comprises 15 residues. The V end lost 0 bases, the J end lost 3 bases, and 12 bases lay between the germline ends. CDR3 coding DNA: TGCGCCAGCAGCCAAGACCCCGTGGCAGTCTACGAGCAGTACTTC. Its protein product is CASSQDPVAVYEQYF.

This rearrangement joins TRBV7-8 to TRBJ1-6, with D possibly TRBD1 on 6 matching bases. Germline V gene sequence: CDR1 SGHVS, CDR2 FQNEAQ. The CDR3 has 13 residues. The ends were cut back, 3 bases at V and 9 bases at J, with 9 bases in the middle. CDR3 in DNA: TGTGCCAGCAGCTTGGGGGGCTCTTCACCCCTCCACTTT. Translating gives CASSLGGSSPLHF.

This chain joins TRBV6-5 and TRBJ2-5; 7 bases are a match to TRBD1. The junction had 5 bases not matched to a gene; V was cut back by 5 bases and J by 5 bases. The CDR3 totals 13 residues. Per the germline V gene, CDR1 is MNHEY and CDR2 is SVGAGI. The CDR3: CASSGQAWETQYF. The CDR3 coding sequence is TGTGCCAGCAGTGGACAGGCGTGGGAGACCCAGTACTTC.

The chain uses TRBV5-1 and TRBJ2-2; D remains unclear. Germline V gene lookup returns CDR1 SGHRS and CDR2 YFSETQ. The CDR3 covers 14 residues. Trimming removed 7 bases from V and 1 base from J, with 11 bases in between. DNA of the CDR3: TGCGCCAGCGGACCGGCCCAGAACACCGGGGAGCTGTTTTTT. It encodes CASGPAQNTGELFF. Full variable domain (remainder filled in from reference TRBV5-1 and TRBJ2-2): KAGVTQTPRYLIKTRGQQVTLSCSPISGHRSVSWYQQTPGQGLQFLFEYFSETQRNKGNFPGRFSGRQFSNSRSEMNVSTLELGDSALYLCASGPAQNTGELFFGEGSRLTVL.

This clone has only a few counts. This chain uses TRBV6-5 with TRBJ1-4; TRBD1 matches 9 bases. The CDR3 covers 12 residues. Trimming took 6 bases from V and 10 from J; bases not matched to a gene: 3. The germline gives CDR1 MNHEY, CDR2 SVGAGI. The CDR3 spells CASRGQGGKLFF. The CDR3 DNA follows: TGTGCCAGCAGGGGACAGGGAGGAAAACTGTTTTTT.

The chain joins TRBV7-6 to TRBJ1-2, with D possibly being TRBD1 (5 bases). The CDR3 has 12 residues. Germline V gene data show CDR1 as SGHVS and CDR2 as FNYEAQ. Trimming took off 5 bases at V and 9 bases at J, with 13 bases between the two ends. The CDR3 DNA reads TGTGCCAGCAGCCCCTTGGGGGGGAGCTACACCTTC. Protein: CASSPLGGSYTF. Filled out from reference TRBV7-6 and TRBJ1-2, the complete variable domain reads GAGVSQSPRYKVTKRGQDVALRCDPISGHVSLYWYRQALGQGPEFLTYFNYEAQQDKSGLPNDRFSAERPEGSISTLTIQRTEQRDSAMYRCASSPLGGSYTFGSGTRLTVV.

This clone was counted only a few times. Other DNA sequences within the sample encode an identical CDR3. V gene TRBV30 combines with J gene TRBJ1-2, with D perhaps TRBD1 (5 bases). The CDR3 has 11 amino acids. Germline CDR1 is GTSNPN and CDR2 is SVGIG (reference sequence). The V end was cut by 4 bases, the J end by 4 bases, with 7 bases between. The CDR3 coding sequence is TGTGCCTGGACTACAGGCTATGGCTACACCTTC. Amino acid sequence: CAWTTGYGYTF.

About this clone: This same CDR3 is encoded by further DNA sequences in the sample. V is TRBV6-6 and J is TRBJ2-7; no clear D gene. CDR3 length: 11 amino acids. Germline V gene data show CDR1 as MNHNY and CDR2 as SVGAGI (reference sequence). V was shortened by 0 bases and J by 9 bases, with 6 bases between the two germline ends. In DNA, the CDR3 is TGTGCCAGCAGTTACTCGACCGGGCAGTACTTC. Translated, it gives CASSYSTGQYF.

The chain has TRBV18 and TRBJ2-1, with no clear D. The CDR3 consists of 12 residues. Trimming shortened V by 3 bases and J by 7 bases, and 7 bases separated the two germline ends. Germline assignment: CDR1 KGHSH and CDR2 LQKENI. The CDR3 loop reads CASSPGSNEQFF. Here the CDR3 DNA reads TGTGCCAGCTCACCGGGGTCTAATGAGCAGTTCTTC.